This T cell receptor beta chain originates from a study of T-cell memory formation after mild COVID-19. 5'RACE with constant-segment primers yielded barcoded, UMI-tagged TCR alpha and TCR beta cDNA libraries. Each CDR3 protein is one row after TCRdb ran MiXCR on the 5' RACE reads. The profile shows around 390,000 distinct CDR3 sequences, roughly 15% of them singletons. A remark on this clonotype: What it binds is unknown.

Study-wide findings and caveats: Within pre-infection memory, some responding clones were found, suggesting cross-reactive memory joined.

CDR1 and CDR2 from the germline V gene are GTSNPN and SVGIG (reference sequence). CDR3 length equals 12 residues. The V segment lost 8 bases and the J segment 6 bases; nucleotides outside the gene matches: 10. Sequences were obtained from PBMCs or a T cell subset sorted from them (not recorded which). The chain carries TRBV30 and TRBJ2-7, with 7 nucleotides matching TRBD1. The TCR originated in a man aged 18-30 years who had mild COVID-19 (a few samples of this study predate the infection). Cell type and time point are not known. CDR3 DNA: TGTGCCGGACACAGGGGCGGCCCCGAGCAGTACTTC. Translation gives CAGHRGGPEQYF.